The entry that follows covers one T cell receptor (beta chain) sequence. Its antigen is unidentified. Just one base apart from a much larger clone, this may be a read error. The sample is drawn from a study of CD8+CD57+ T cells in acquired aplastic anemia. Turning to the study itself: The sorted CD4+ and CD8+ cells yielded an average about 3.3 ug of DNA. General observations from the study: The CD8+ Simpson's diversity of patients and controls was not significantly different. In common between the patients and the controls were around 30 CD8+ CDR3 sequences.

The CDR3 is 16 amino acids. Trimming left V 3 bases short and J 5 bases short, with 20 bases between. Germline CDR1 is LNHDA and CDR2 is SQIVND (reference sequence). Template material for TCR beta VDJ and CDR3 profiling consisted of genomic DNA. TCRdb passed the reads through MiXCR, listing each CDR3 protein once. This sample has some 160,000 distinct CDR3 sequences, with 45% to 50% found just once. The patients chosen for sequencing had shown expansion of CD8+CD57+ cells (detected by flow cytometry). Sampling of blood occurred while the patients had still received no therapy. The sequencing input was sorted CD4+, CD8+, or CD8+CD57+ T cells (not recorded which) from PBMCs. The receptor's source is a human donor with aplastic anemia. The chain links TRBV19 to TRBJ2-7; unclear D gene. The CDR3 DNA sequence: TGTGCCAGTAGTATTAGGTCCCCAGAGCTTCCCAACGAGCAGTACTTC. Residues: CASSIRSPELPNEQYF.